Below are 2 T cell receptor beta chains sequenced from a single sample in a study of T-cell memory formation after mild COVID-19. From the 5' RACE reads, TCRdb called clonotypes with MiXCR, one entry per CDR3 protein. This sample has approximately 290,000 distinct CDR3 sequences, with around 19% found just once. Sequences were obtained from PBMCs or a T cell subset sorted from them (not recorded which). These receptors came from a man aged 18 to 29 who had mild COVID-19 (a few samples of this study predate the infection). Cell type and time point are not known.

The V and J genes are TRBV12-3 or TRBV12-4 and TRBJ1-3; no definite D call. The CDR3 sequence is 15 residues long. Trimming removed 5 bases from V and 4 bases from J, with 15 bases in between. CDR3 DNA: TGTGCCAGCAGTCAGCAGGTTTTCTCAGGAAACACCATATATTTT. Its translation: CASSQQVFSGNTIYF.

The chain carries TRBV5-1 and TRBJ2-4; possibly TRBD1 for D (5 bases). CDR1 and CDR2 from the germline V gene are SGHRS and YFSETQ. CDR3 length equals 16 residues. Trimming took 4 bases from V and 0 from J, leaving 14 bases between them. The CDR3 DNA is TGCGCCAGCAGCGCTAGGGGATCCCTAGCCAAAAACATTCAGTACTTC. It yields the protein CASSARGSLAKNIQYF.